These 29 T cell receptor beta chains were all obtained from the same sample, sequenced in a study of vaccination effects on CD4 cells after COVID-19. Produced via immunoSEQ multiplex PCR; TCRdb's table is partial and in-frame only. This table has about 45,000 clones, approximately 77% appearing once. Antigens for these TCRs are unknown. Culturing for roughly 10 days preceded CD4+ T cell isolation. The vaccine given was either BNT162b2 or mRNA-1273, in two doses. The material was CD4+ T cells from PBMCs cultured without peptide, obtained after COVID-19 vaccination. These receptors were collected from a human donor who received a COVID-19 vaccine.

The chain combines TRBV28 with TRBJ1-5; D is possibly TRBD1 (5 bases). The germline V gene has CDR1 MDHEN and CDR2 SYDVKM. The CDR3 is 16 residues long. V dropped 1 base and J dropped 2 bases, with 12 bases sitting between them. This chain's CDR3 is CASSLSAGNRNQPQHF. CDR3 nucleotides: TGTGCCAGCAGTTTATCGGCAGGGAACCGCAATCAGCCCCAGCATTTT. Drawing the rest from reference TRBV28 and TRBJ1-5, the complete variable domain is DVKVTQSSRYLVKRTGEKVFLECVQDMDHENMFWYRQDPGLGLRLIYFSYDVKMKEKGDIPEGYSVSREKKERFSLILESASTNQTSMYLCASSLSAGNRNQPQHFGDGTRLSIL.

The CDR3 bases are TGCGCCAGCAGAGTAGCGCCGGGACAGGGAGGCGGCTACACCTTC. It translates to CASRVAPGQGGGYTF. The chain links TRBV5-1 to TRBJ1-2, with 9 positions matching TRBD1. V was clipped by 5 bases and J by 8 bases; unmatched bases: 13. This CDR3 is 15 amino acids long. Germline V gene data show CDR1 as SGHRS and CDR2 as YFSETQ.

The rearrangement uses TRBV11-2 and TRBJ2-3, with 7 bases matching TRBD1. The junction had 7 bases not matched to a gene; V was cut back by 5 bases and J by 2 bases. CDR3 length equals 15 residues. From germline, CDR1 is SGHAT and CDR2 FQNNGV. CDR3: CASSLGGQNTDTQYF. The CDR3 region has the DNA TGTGCCAGCAGCCTAGGGGGACAGAACACAGATACGCAGTATTTT.

V and J are TRBV5-8 and TRBJ1-4; 12 bases match TRBD1. Germline V lookup: CDR1 SGHTS, CDR2 YDEGEE. V shed 3 bases and J 8 bases; nucleotides not matched to a gene: 14. The CDR3 length is 18 residues. CDR3 in DNA: TGTGCCAGCAGCTCCGGGACAGGGGGCCTCCTTATGGGCGAAAAACTGTTTTTT. Its protein product is CASSSGTGGLLMGEKLFF.

This clone appeared a few times. The chain recombines TRBV5-1 with TRBJ1-2, with D possibly TRBD1 on 5 matching bases. The V gene's germline CDR1 is SGHRS and CDR2 YFSETQ. The length of the CDR3 is 13 residues. Trimming stripped 0 bases from V and 8 bases from J, with 11 bases between. Here the CDR3 DNA reads TGCGCCAGCAGCTTGGTGGCAGGGCAAGGCTACACCTTC. As protein: CASSLVAGQGYTF.

This rearrangement joins TRBV2 to TRBJ2-7; 7 bases map to TRBD2. The CDR3 has 15 amino acids. Germline V gene sequence: CDR1 SNHLY, CDR2 FYNNEI. Trimming removed 3 bases from V and 0 bases from J; junction bases left unmatched: 5. The CDR3 coding sequence is TGTGCCAGCAGTGACCCCGGGGGGAGCTCCTACGAGCAGTACTTC. Translated: CASSDPGGSSYEQYF.

The chain recombines TRBV11-2 with TRBJ1-2; 7 nucleotides match TRBD1. J was trimmed by 0 bases and V by 5 bases; bases with no gene match: 9. Germline lookup yields CDR1 SGHAT and CDR2 FQNNGV. The CDR3 has 16 amino acids. The CDR3 spells CASSRTGTEANYGYTF. CDR3 sequence (DNA): TGTGCCAGCAGCCGAACCGGGACAGAAGCTAACTATGGCTACACCTTC. The complete variable domain, with remaining parts taken from reference TRBV11-2 and TRBJ1-2, reads EAGVAQSPRYKIIEKRQSVAFWCNPISGHATLYWYQQILGQGPKLLIQFQNNGVVDDSQLPKDRFSAERLKGVDSTLKIQPAKLEDSAVYLCASSRTGTEANYGYTFGSGTRLTVV.

The chain links TRBV24-1 to TRBJ2-7, with unresolved D. The CDR3 is made up of 13 amino acids. Germline V gene data show CDR1 as KGHDR and CDR2 as SFDVKD. V shed 9 bases and J shed 6 bases, with 17 bases lying between them. The CDR3 sequence: CATQGMILGEQYF. The CDR3 DNA reads TGTGCCACCCAAGGGATGATCCTAGGCGAGCAGTACTTC.

The chain uses TRBV5-6 and TRBJ1-6; perhaps TRBD1 as D (6 bases). Germline loops: CDR1 SGHDT, CDR2 YYEEEE. The CDR3 is made up of 15 amino acids. The V end was cut by 7 bases, the J end by 8 bases, with 19 bases between. CDR3 amino acids: CASALGARVDSPLHF. In DNA, the CDR3 is TGTGCCAGCGCCCTGGGGGCCAGGGTGGATTCACCCCTCCACTTT.

The table lists this clone with a few counts. V is TRBV6-5 and J is TRBJ2-2, with 8 bases matching TRBD2. Germline V gives CDR1 MNHEY, CDR2 SVGAGI. The V and J ends lost 7 bases and 4 bases, in that order; junction bases with no gene match: 8. This CDR3 has 15 residues. In nucleotides, the CDR3 is TGTGCCAGCAAGTCAGCGGGAGAAGTCACCGGGGAGCTGTTTTTT. Its translation is CASKSAGEVTGELFF.

The V call is TRBV6-5, the J call TRBJ2-3, with TRBD1 matching over 8 bases. The germline V gene encodes CDR1 MNHEY and CDR2 SVGAGI. Losses at the gene ends were 7 bases for V and 2 bases for J; bases not matched to a gene: 8. CDR3 size: 15 residues. The CDR3 region has the DNA TGTGCCAGCATCGAAGGACAGGGACCCACAGATACGCAGTATTTT. Translating it yields CASIEGQGPTDTQYF.

This clone was counted once. The genes are TRBV5-1 and TRBJ1-1; TRBD1 agrees at 8 bases. The CDR3 consists of 15 residues. Germline CDR1 is SGHRS and CDR2 is YFSETQ. J gave up 2 bases and V 5 bases, and 8 bases lay outside the gene matches. The CDR3 nucleotides are TGCGCCAGCAGGGGCAGTCCAGGGGGCAACACTGAAGCTTTCTTT. Residues: CASRGSPGGNTEAFF. The whole variable domain, filled in from reference TRBV5-1 and TRBJ1-1, reads KAGVTQTPRYLIKTRGQQVTLSCSPISGHRSVSWYQQTPGQGLQFLFEYFSETQRNKGNFPGRFSGRQFSNSRSEMNVSTLELGDSALYLCASRGSPGGNTEAFFGQGTRLTVV.

The V gene is TRBV11-2, the J gene TRBJ2-5, with 8 bases matching TRBD2. Trimming took 3 bases from V and 5 from J; bases not matched to a gene: 14. This CDR3 spans 17 amino acids. Germline CDR1 and CDR2: SGHAT and FQNNGV. The CDR3 coding sequence is TGTGCCAGCAGCTTCGCTGCGGGGGGTAATCTGTTGGAGACCCAGTACTTC. It specifies CASSFAAGGNLLETQYF.

The J gene is TRBJ2-3, the V gene TRBV27; the match to TRBD1 covers 7 bases. Germline V lookup: CDR1 MNHEY, CDR2 SMNVEV (reference sequence). The CDR3 sequence is 16 residues long. After removal of 4 bases from V and 1 base from J, the junction contained 8 bases not matched to a gene. DNA of the CDR3: TGTGCCAGCAGTTCAGGGGGTTGGTATGGCACAGATACGCAGTATTTT. Amino acid sequence: CASSSGGWYGTDTQYF.

The rearrangement uses TRBV19 and TRBJ2-1, with 11 nucleotides matching TRBD2. Germline V gene sequence: CDR1 LNHDA, CDR2 SQIVND (reference sequence). V was pared by 11 bases and J by 7 bases, with 13 bases of the junction left unmatched. This CDR3 has 15 residues. The CDR3 DNA sequence: TGTGCCTCAGGGGGTAGCGGGGGGGCGGAAAATGAGCAGTTCTTC. It translates to CASGGSGGAENEQFF.

The chain employs TRBV7-8 and TRBJ2-3; 8 bases fit TRBD2. Per germline, CDR1 SGHVS and CDR2 FQNEAQ. Germline trimming cut 2 bases from V and 1 base from J; bases unmatched to any gene: 5. The CDR3 contains 16 residues. This CDR3 reads CASSLTPLAGTDTQYF. DNA of the CDR3: TGTGCCAGCAGCTTAACTCCACTAGCGGGCACAGATACGCAGTATTTT.

The chain couples TRBV3-1 (or the pseudogene TRBV3-2) to TRBJ2-5; D is perhaps TRBD1 (6 bases). The CDR3 length is 15 residues. CDR1 is LGHDT, CDR2 YNNKEL, per germline (reference sequence). Trimming pared 4 bases from V and 2 bases from J, leaving 14 bases between. The CDR3 DNA is TGTGCCAGCAGCCTACAGGGTGGAGGACAAGAGACCCAGTACTTC. It yields the protein CASSLQGGGQETQYF.

The CDR3 here is CASSDRFYGYTF. CDR3 in DNA: TGTGCCAGCAGCGACAGATTCTATGGCTACACCTTC. The V call is TRBV5-6, the J call TRBJ1-2, with D tentatively TRBD1 (5 bases). The CDR3 sequence is 12 residues long. The germline V gene encodes CDR1 SGHDT and CDR2 YYEEEE. The germline V and J ends were trimmed by 4 bases and 4 bases, with 8 bases remaining between them.

The chain joins TRBV6-5 to TRBJ1-3, with D unresolved. Trimming stripped 6 bases from V and 4 bases from J, with 10 bases between. CDR3 length: 13 amino acids. In germline, CDR1 is MNHEY, CDR2 SVGAGI. CDR3 region: CASSTTRGNTIYF. In DNA form, the CDR3 reads TGTGCCAGCAGCACAACTCGGGGAAACACCATATATTTT.

J is TRBJ2-3 and V is TRBV4-2; possibly TRBD2 for D (6 bases). Germline loops: CDR1 LGHNA, CDR2 YNFKEQ. Between the trimmed V and J ends, which lost 0 bases and 5 bases, there was a span of 18 bases. This CDR3 is 17 amino acids long. CDR3 in amino acids: CASSQDFSGDGIDTQYF. The CDR3 nucleotides read TGTGCCAGCAGCCAAGACTTCTCGGGAGACGGTATAGATACGCAGTATTTT.

The gene calls are TRBV11-2 and TRBJ2-7, with 7 nucleotides matching TRBD2. V was pared by 0 bases and J by 2 bases, with 1 base of the junction left unmatched. The germline V gene has CDR1 SGHAT and CDR2 FQNNGV. The CDR3 is made up of 14 amino acids. The CDR3 coding sequence is TGTGCCAGCAGCTTAGATCTAGCGGCCTACGAGCAGTACTTC. As protein: CASSLDLAAYEQYF.

The rearrangement uses TRBV4-2 and TRBJ2-7; TRBD1 agrees at 9 bases. The CDR3 length is 15 residues. Germline V gene sequence: CDR1 LGHNA, CDR2 YNFKEQ. V gave up 3 bases and J gave up 3 bases; unmatched junction bases: 6. CDR3 nucleotides: TGTGCCAGCAGCCAGGCAGGGACAGGGTTCTACGAGCAGTACTTC. Protein: CASSQAGTGFYEQYF.

The chain is built from TRBV3-1 (or the pseudogene TRBV3-2) and TRBJ2-7, with 7 bases aligning to TRBD1. The germline CDR1 and CDR2 sequences are LGHDT and YNNKEL (reference sequence). The CDR3 sequence is 13 residues long. V shed 6 bases, J shed 2 bases, and the junction held 4 bases outside the gene matches. For the CDR3, the DNA is TGTGCCAGCAGGAACACAGGGGCCTACGAGCAGTACTTC. The encoded protein is CASRNTGAYEQYF.

The table lists this clone with a few counts. The gene calls are TRBV18 and TRBJ2-7; no clear D gene. Trimming took 0 bases from V and 6 from J, leaving 15 bases between them. Germline assignment: CDR1 KGHSH and CDR2 LQKENI. The CDR3 contains 15 residues. The CDR3 sequence is CASSPPMTPDGEQYF. The CDR3 nucleotides read TGTGCCAGCTCACCACCGATGACCCCCGACGGCGAGCAGTACTTC. Variable domain in full (rest from reference TRBV18 and TRBJ2-7): NAGVMQNPRHLVRRRGQEARLRCSPMKGHSHVYWYRQLPEEGLKFMVYLQKENIIDESGMPKERFSAEFPKEGPSILRIQQVVRGDSAAYFCASSPPMTPDGEQYFGPGTRLTVT.

The chain carries TRBV9 and TRBJ2-3; 7 nucleotides line up with TRBD2. This CDR3 is built from 14 residues. V shed 3 bases, J shed 2 bases, and the junction held 3 bases outside the gene matches. The germline V gene has CDR1 SGDLS and CDR2 YYNGEE. CDR3 region: CASSARGVTDTQYF. DNA for the CDR3: TGTGCCAGCAGCGCCCGGGGGGTCACAGATACGCAGTATTTT.

CDR3 DNA: TGTGCCAGCAGCCAAGATATAATGGAGACCCAGTACTTC. Translation gives CASSQDIMETQYF. The chain is built from TRBV4-2 and TRBJ2-5, with no clear D. The CDR3 has 13 residues. V lost 0 bases and J lost 5, with 7 bases in between. Germline V lookup: CDR1 LGHNA, CDR2 YNFKEQ.

The chain recombines TRBV5-6 with TRBJ1-4, with D possibly matching TRBD1 (5 bases). The V gene's germline CDR1 is SGHDT and CDR2 YYEEEE. V lost 3 bases to trimming and J lost 8 bases, with 20 bases between them. The CDR3 totals 16 residues. The CDR3 nucleotides are TGTGCCAGCAGCTGGTCCCCGGGACTGCTGGACGAAAAACTGTTTTTT. Amino acid sequence: CASSWSPGLLDEKLFF.

This rearrangement joins TRBV21-1 to TRBJ1-2; the D call TRBD1 from the table was never checked on the DNA. TRBV21-1 is designated a pseudogene. This CDR3 is built from 15 residues. The CDR3 DNA follows: TGTGCCAGCAGCAAGGGGACAGGGGTGGCCTATGGCTACACCTTC. It yields the protein CASSKGTGVAYGYTF.

The gene calls are TRBV5-1 and TRBJ1-5; D remains ambiguous. Trimming removed 0 bases at V and 4 bases at J, with 5 bases between. Germline V lookup: CDR1 SGHRS, CDR2 YFSETQ. The CDR3 length is 13 residues. The CDR3 DNA sequence: TGCGCCAGCAGCTTGGGGGAGAATCAGCCCCAGCATTTT. Translating gives CASSLGENQPQHF.